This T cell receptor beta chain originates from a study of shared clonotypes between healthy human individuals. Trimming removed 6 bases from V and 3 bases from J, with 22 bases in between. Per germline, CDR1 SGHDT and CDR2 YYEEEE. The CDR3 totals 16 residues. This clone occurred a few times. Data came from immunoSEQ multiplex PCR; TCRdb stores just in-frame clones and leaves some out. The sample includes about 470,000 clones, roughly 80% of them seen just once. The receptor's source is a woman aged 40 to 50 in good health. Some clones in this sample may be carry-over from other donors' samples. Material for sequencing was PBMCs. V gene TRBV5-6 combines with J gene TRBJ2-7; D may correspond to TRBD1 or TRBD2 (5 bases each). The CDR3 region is CASTFNRDRGLYEQYF. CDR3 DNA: TGTGCCAGCACCTTTAATAGGGACCGCGGACTCTACGAGCAGTACTTC.